This T cell receptor beta chain was sequenced in a study of T and B cells in COVID-19 patients. This clonotype was seen more than once but under ten times. Multiplex PCR with BIOMED2 TRB-A/B primer pools amplified TRB rearrangements. TCRdb re-called the multiplex PCR reads through MiXCR, storing one row per CDR3 protein. The sample has about 15,000 distinct CDR3 sequences; about 29% are singletons. Germline V gene lookup returns CDR1 KGHSH and CDR2 LQKENI. V dropped 2 bases and J dropped 6 bases, with 8 bases sitting between them. The CDR3 runs 13 residues. Blood genomic DNA input for TRB amplification was about 240-550 ng.

The receptor was isolated from a human donor who had recovered from COVID-19. The chain couples TRBV18 to TRBJ2-1; D is uncertain. Sequencing was performed on blood. DNA of the CDR3: TGTGCCAGCTCACCAGGTCAAACCAATGAGCAGTTCTTC. This gives the protein CASSPGQTNEQFF.